These 22 T cell receptor beta chains originate from one sample sequenced in a study of T cells in Graves' hyperthyroidism and ophthalmopathy. RNA transcripts were the template for amplifying TCR beta CDR3 regions. A first-round RT-PCR of the TCR CDR3 used the HTBI primer set. TCRdb ran MiXCR on the multiplex PCR reads and lists one entry per CDR3 protein. The sample carries approximately 490,000 distinct CDR3 sequences, approximately 23% recorded once. The sample comprised blood. These receptor sequences come from an older woman with Graves' ophthalmopathy.

The sample holds a few counts of this clonotype. The CDR3, as DNA: TGTGCCGGCACGCGGTACGGGATTGTGTTTGAATCAGAGACCCAGTACTTC. Translated, it gives CAGTRYGIVFESETQYF. J is TRBJ2-5 and V is TRBV7-3; TRBD2 is a possible D gene (5 bases). Trimming removed 11 bases at V and 4 bases at J, with 29 bases between. The CDR3 is 17 amino acids. Germline V lookup: CDR1 SGHTA, CDR2 FQGTGA.

This chain uses TRBV12-3 or TRBV12-4 with TRBJ2-3; 7 positions agree with TRBD1. There are 15 residues in the CDR3. V lost 3 bases, J lost 5 bases, and 8 bases stayed unmatched. The DNA for the CDR3 is TGTGCCAGCAGTTTTTTCGCAGGGGGATTAGATACGCAGTATTTT. It codes for CASSFFAGGLDTQYF.

This clonotype turned up a few times. This sequence joins TRBV24-1 and TRBJ2-5; no reliable D call. V gave up 1 base and J gave up 1 base, with 9 bases separating them. The germline gives CDR1 KGHDR, CDR2 SFDVKD. This CDR3 is 15 amino acids long. The CDR3 here is CATSDFKQTQETQYF. CDR3 nucleotides: TGTGCCACCAGTGATTTCAAACAGACCCAAGAGACCCAGTACTTC.

This clonotype was detected a few times. One end of the junction is discordant with germline, which a read error may explain. V and J are TRBV6-2 or TRBV6-3 and TRBJ2-5, with D perhaps matching TRBD2 (6 bases). Germline assignment: CDR1 MNHEY and CDR2 SVGEGT. This CDR3 is 13 amino acids long. CDR3 DNA sequence: TGTGCCGGCAGAACGGGACTTCGGGAGACCCAGTACTTC. Protein: CAGRTGLRETQYF.

This clonotype was counted ten times or more. The chain couples TRBV28 to TRBJ2-3; no reliable D call. Germline V CDR1 and CDR2: MDHEN, SYDVKM. The V end was cut by 10 bases, the J end by 1 base, with 9 bases between. The length of the CDR3 is 12 residues. CDR3 bases: TGTGCCATGTCAGGACGCACAGATACGCAGTATTTT. This sequence encodes CAMSGRTDTQYF.

V gene TRBV24-1 combines with J gene TRBJ2-1; a weak D match, TRBD2 (5 bases). Germline V CDR1 and CDR2: KGHDR, SFDVKD. The CDR3 consists of 13 residues. V lost 0 bases and J 9 bases, leaving 8 bases between the germline ends. The CDR3 region is CATSDLRGSEQFF. The CDR3 region has the DNA TGTGCCACCAGTGATTTGCGAGGGTCTGAGCAGTTCTTC.

This clonotype has just a few counts. The V call is TRBV7-2, the J call TRBJ2-3; 15 nucleotides align to TRBD2. Germline CDR1 and CDR2: SGHTA and FQGNSA. V shed 5 bases, J shed 8 bases, and the junction held 2 bases outside the gene matches. This CDR3 contains 14 residues. In nucleotides, the CDR3 is TGTGCCAGCAGCCAGGGACTAGCGGGAGGTACGCAGTATTTT. This sequence encodes CASSQGLAGGTQYF.

V gene TRBV7-9 combines with J gene TRBJ1-1; 10 bases map to TRBD1. The CDR3 totals 17 residues. With 4 bases clipped from V and 0 bases from J, the junction kept 8 bases outside the gene matches. Germline V gene data show CDR1 as SEHNR and CDR2 as FQNEAQ (reference sequence). The CDR3 loop reads CASSSLTGGGVNTEAFF. The DNA for the CDR3 is TGTGCCAGCAGCTCCCTGACAGGGGGCGGGGTGAACACTGAAGCTTTCTTT.

This clonotype showed up just a few times. The chain joins TRBV6-2 or TRBV6-3 to TRBJ2-5; no clear D gene. Germline loops: CDR1 MNHEY, CDR2 SVGEGT. This CDR3 contains 13 residues. Between the trimmed V and J ends, which lost 7 bases and 1 base, there was a span of 10 bases. CDR3 sequence: CASINSLQETQYF. The CDR3 coding sequence is TGTGCCAGCATTAACTCGCTCCAAGAGACCCAGTACTTC.

This clonotype was counted at least ten times. The J gene is TRBJ1-1, the V gene TRBV2; D unresolved. The germline V and J ends were trimmed by 2 bases and 4 bases, with 11 bases remaining between them. Looked up from germline, CDR1 is SNHLY and CDR2 is FYNNEI. This CDR3 comprises 14 residues. CDR3 nucleotide sequence: TGTGCCAGCAGTGAATATCGGGGTGTCACTGAAGCTTTCTTT. It specifies CASSEYRGVTEAFF.

This chain links TRBV6-1 with TRBJ1-4, with 8 bases lining up with TRBD1. The CDR3 spans 15 residues. V shed 6 bases, J shed 7 bases, and the junction held 10 bases outside the gene matches. In germline, CDR1 is MNHNS, CDR2 SASEGT. The CDR3 region has the DNA TGTGCCAGCAGCCGCGCTGGACAGGGCATTGAAAAACTGTTTTTT. Protein: CASSRAGQGIEKLFF.

This clonotype was detected ten times or more. The chain joins TRBV6-1 to TRBJ2-7; 7 bases match TRBD1. The J segment lost 0 bases and the V segment lost 6 bases, leaving 5 bases of the junction unmatched. The CDR3 loop spans 14 amino acids. The germline V gene encodes CDR1 MNHNS and CDR2 SASEGT. The CDR3 nucleotides are TGTGCCAGCAGGCCAGGACAGGACTCCTACGAGCAGTACTTC. Translation gives CASRPGQDSYEQYF.

The chain carries TRBV15 and TRBJ2-5; 7 bases align to TRBD2. The CDR3 spans 13 residues. J lost 5 bases, V lost 5 bases, and 5 bases had no gene match. The V gene's germline CDR1 is LNHNV and CDR2 YYDKDF (reference sequence). CDR3 DNA: TGTGCCACCAGCGGGAGGGCCGGGGAGACCCAGTACTTC. Protein product: CATSGRAGETQYF.

The sample holds many counts of this clonotype. The rearrangement uses TRBV2 and TRBJ2-7; TRBD1 matches at 9 bases. The CDR3 has 13 amino acids. CDR1 and CDR2 from the germline V gene are SNHLY and FYNNEI. The trim removed 6 bases at V and 6 bases at J, leaving 6 bases unmatched. CDR3 sequence (DNA): TGTGCCAGCAGGACGGGACAGGGAAGCGAGCAGTACTTC. As protein: CASRTGQGSEQYF.

The chain is built from TRBV20-1 and TRBJ2-1, with 9 nucleotides matching TRBD1. The CDR3 consists of 16 residues. CDR1 and CDR2 from the germline V gene are DFQATT and SNEGSKA (reference sequence). Trimming took 0 bases from V and 4 from J; bases not matched to a gene: 7. The CDR3 coding sequence is TGCAGTGCTAGAGAAAAGGACAGGGGCTTTTACAATGAGCAGTTCTTC. Its translation: CSAREKDRGFYNEQFF.

Concerning this clonotype: One base away lies a much larger clone, so this may be a sequencing read error. V gene TRBV30 combines with J gene TRBJ2-5; D may be TRBD2 (6 bases). Between the trimmed V and J ends, which lost 1 base and 5 bases, there was a span of 20 bases. The length of the CDR3 is 16 residues. Germline V CDR1 and CDR2: GTSNPN, SVGIG (reference sequence). CDR3 DNA sequence: TGTGCCTGGAGTGACCAAAGACTAGGAGGGCATGAGACCCAGTACTTC. Encoded protein: CAWSDQRLGGHETQYF.

The chain couples TRBV6-7 to TRBJ1-1; no reliable D call. TRBV6-7 falls under the ORF class, with uncertain function. There are 14 residues in the CDR3. Trimming cost V 8 bases and J 3 bases, with 16 bases left between them. The CDR3 spells CASPTERQHTEAFF. CDR3 sequence (DNA): TGTGCCAGCCCCACCGAACGGCAGCACACTGAAGCTTTCTTT.

The table lists this clonotype with many counts. The rearrangement uses TRBV6-2 or TRBV6-3 and TRBJ2-7; 12 positions match TRBD2. J was trimmed by 4 bases and V by 6 bases; bases with no gene match: 1. Germline V gene data show CDR1 as MNHEY and CDR2 as SVGEGT. The CDR3 is made up of 13 amino acids. The CDR3 bases are TGTGCCAGCAGGACTAGCGGGAGTTACGAGCAGTACTTC. Translation: CASRTSGSYEQYF.

This chain uses TRBV3-1 with TRBJ2-3; 11 positions match TRBD2. The CDR3 sequence is 15 residues long. Trimming removed 5 bases from V and 7 bases from J; junction bases left unmatched: 8. The germline gives CDR1 LGHDT, CDR2 YNNKEL (reference sequence). CDR3 loop: CASSGGLAAPNTQYF. The CDR3 bases are TGTGCCAGCAGCGGGGGACTAGCGGCCCCCAATACGCAGTATTTT.

This clonotype was counted at least ten times. V usage is TRBV6-2 or TRBV6-3 and J usage is TRBJ2-7; D unclear. There are 13 residues in the CDR3. V lost 7 bases, J lost 2 bases, and 12 bases lay in between. The germline gives CDR1 MNHEY, CDR2 SVGEGT. The CDR3 region is CASTTSVPYEQYF. The CDR3 DNA reads as TGTGCCAGCACCACAAGCGTACCCTACGAGCAGTACTTC.

On this clonotype itself: With a much larger clone just one base away, this may be a read error. The chain carries TRBV7-2 and TRBJ2-5; 10 bases are a match to TRBD1. Germline V gives CDR1 SGHTA, CDR2 FQGNSA. V dropped 5 bases and J dropped 5; count of bases not matched to a gene: 8. The CDR3 is 15 amino acids. The CDR3, as DNA: TGTGCCAGCAGCCCCCGGGACAGGGGTGATGAGACCCAGTACTTC. This gives the protein CASSPRDRGDETQYF.

The chain uses TRBV11-1 and TRBJ2-5; TRBD2 is a possible D gene (5 bases). The V and J ends lost 7 bases and 1 base respectively, with 10 bases between them. The CDR3 totals 13 residues. Per the germline V gene, CDR1 is SGHAT and CDR2 is FQDESV (reference sequence). The CDR3 here is CASTLAGQETQYF. The DNA of the CDR3 is TGTGCCAGCACCCTAGCAGGCCAAGAGACCCAGTACTTC.